Listed here are 8 T cell receptor beta chains from one sample, sequenced in a study of blood T cells in healthy people across ages. It was with a sample-barcoded 5' primer and a J-beta primer mix that a second PCR of roughly 7 to 11 cycles was run. In TCRdb, the 5' RACE reads were re-called with MiXCR into one record per CDR3 protein. In the table there are around 650,000 distinct CDR3 sequences, about 43% of which are singletons. What was sequenced was blood. Receptors were obtained from a man older than 75 in good health.

This rearrangement joins TRBV11-2 to TRBJ2-3; the D is unclear. Per germline, CDR1 SGHAT and CDR2 FQNNGV. This CDR3 spans 16 amino acids. V lost 1 base to trimming and J lost 5 bases, with 16 bases between them. CDR3 sequence reads: CASSLVKGRTGDTQYF. CDR3 nucleotides: TGTGCCAGCAGCTTAGTTAAGGGTCGCACCGGAGATACGCAGTATTTT.

The chain carries TRBV5-1 and TRBJ2-7; D is perhaps TRBD1 (5 bases). This CDR3 region has 13 residues. Trimming removed 7 bases from V and 3 bases from J, with 14 bases in between. Germline CDR1 SGHRS, CDR2 YFSETQ. The DNA for the CDR3 is TGCGCCAGCCCTGACAGTGACTTCTACGAGCAGTACTTC. Protein: CASPDSDFYEQYF.

This chain uses TRBV24-1 with TRBJ2-1, with D maybe TRBD2 (5 bases). The J call may be in error: the DNA end matches TRBJ2-7 better. This CDR3 is built from 16 residues. The germline CDR1 and CDR2 sequences are KGHDR and SFDVKD. The CDR3 nucleotides read TGTGCCACCAGTGCCGGAGGCAGACGCTCCTACAATGAGCAGTACTTC. This encodes CATSAGGRRSYNEQYF.

The chain joins TRBV28 to TRBJ2-2; the D gene is possibly TRBD2 (5 bases). The CDR3 loop spans 16 amino acids. The germline V and J ends were trimmed by 6 bases and 5 bases, with 19 bases remaining between them. Germline V gene lookup returns CDR1 MDHEN and CDR2 SYDVKM. In nucleotides, the CDR3 is TGTGCCAGCAGGTCCCAGATCGGACTTGGGACCGGGGAGCTGTTTTTT. This translates into CASRSQIGLGTGELFF.

The chain is built from TRBV4-2 and TRBJ2-5; 11 bases fit TRBD2. The trim removed 5 bases at V and 11 bases at J, leaving 13 bases unmatched. This CDR3 contains 15 residues. CDR1 is LGHNA and CDR2 is YNFKEQ in the germline V gene. The CDR3 reads CASSSTSGELREQYF. The DNA of the CDR3 is TGTGCCAGCAGCTCGACTAGCGGGGAGCTACGGGAGCAGTACTTC.

This clonotype was seen repeatedly, ten times or more. The rearrangement links TRBV20-1 to TRBJ2-1, with 10 positions matching TRBD2. The germline V gene encodes CDR1 DFQATT and CDR2 SNEGSKA (reference sequence). This CDR3 is 15 amino acids long. V was pared by 0 bases and J by 4 bases, with 3 bases of the junction left unmatched. This CDR3 reads CSARDGLADYNEQFF. As DNA, the CDR3 is TGCAGTGCTAGAGATGGACTAGCGGATTACAATGAGCAGTTCTTC.

In its sample, this clonotype was seen a few times. The chain links TRBV27 to TRBJ2-1, with 9 bases aligning to TRBD1. CDR1 is MNHEY, CDR2 SMNVEV, per germline (reference sequence). The CDR3 is 17 residues long. The ends lost 4 bases at V and 5 bases at J; junction bases unmatched: 12. CDR3 sequence: CASSSFSGTGSHNEQFF. In DNA form, the CDR3 reads TGTGCCAGCAGTTCATTTTCCGGGACAGGGAGCCACAATGAGCAGTTCTTC.

The rearrangement links TRBV4-3 to TRBJ1-2, with unresolved D. The CDR3 runs 15 residues. CDR1 is LGHNA and CDR2 is YSLEER in the germline V gene. V shed 0 bases and J shed 8 bases, with 16 bases lying between them. The CDR3 loop reads CASSQDSEGIRGYTF. Written as DNA, the CDR3 is TGCGCCAGCAGCCAAGATTCGGAGGGAATAAGGGGCTACACCTTC.